This T cell receptor (beta chain) was profiled in a study of blood T cell repertoires in COVID-19. Study-level background: The United States, Italy and Spain provided the acute and convalescent COVID-19 samples.

CDR1 is MDHEN and CDR2 is SYDVKM in the germline V gene. The CDR3 loop spans 17 amino acids. Losses at the gene ends were 6 bases for V and 10 bases for J; bases not matched to a gene: 23. Recovered participants had two consecutive negative NP/OP PCR tests, healthcare professional clearance, or symptom resolution. Authors' methods: Amplification with reference gene primers provided the estimates of nucleated cell counts. The repertoire was sequenced with immunoSEQ multiplex PCR; TCRdb's copy has only in-frame clones and lacks some. The V and J calls and clone size were taken over from that table, and D and trimming were inferred from the DNA. Of about half a million clones listed, roughly nine tenths are singletons.

This chain connects TRBV28 to TRBJ1-2; 7 bases are shared with TRBD1. The sequenced sample was PBMCs or T cells enriched from blood (not recorded which). The sequence derives from a woman between 55 and 75 years old who had recovered from COVID-19. The CDR3 region has the DNA TGTGCCAGCAGCCTCACGCCCACTATGGACAGGAGGGAGTCCTACACCTTC. Translating it yields CASSLTPTMDRRESYTF.